This T cell receptor (beta chain) originates from a study of monozygotic twins with inflammatory bowel disease. Findings and limits, study-wide: Concordance status among twins (concordant versus discordant) showed no link to repertoire similarity, possibly from limited power. Among the T cells, different subtypes could not be distinguished.

T cells were not sorted, and total RNA was isolated straight from whole blood. TCRdb reworked the 5' RACE reads into one entry per CDR3 protein, no DNA. The sample's table shows roughly 170,000 distinct CDR3 sequences. About this clonotype: The antigen remains unidentified.

CDR1 SGHRS and CDR2 YFSETQ come from the germline V gene. This CDR3 is built from 12 residues. This TCR derives from a human donor with ulcerative colitis or Crohn's disease, or a healthy co-twin of an affected twin (not recorded which). Sequencing was done on a sample of blood. The rearrangement joins TRBV5-1 to TRBJ1-1. The CDR3 sequence: CASGTPVGEAFF.